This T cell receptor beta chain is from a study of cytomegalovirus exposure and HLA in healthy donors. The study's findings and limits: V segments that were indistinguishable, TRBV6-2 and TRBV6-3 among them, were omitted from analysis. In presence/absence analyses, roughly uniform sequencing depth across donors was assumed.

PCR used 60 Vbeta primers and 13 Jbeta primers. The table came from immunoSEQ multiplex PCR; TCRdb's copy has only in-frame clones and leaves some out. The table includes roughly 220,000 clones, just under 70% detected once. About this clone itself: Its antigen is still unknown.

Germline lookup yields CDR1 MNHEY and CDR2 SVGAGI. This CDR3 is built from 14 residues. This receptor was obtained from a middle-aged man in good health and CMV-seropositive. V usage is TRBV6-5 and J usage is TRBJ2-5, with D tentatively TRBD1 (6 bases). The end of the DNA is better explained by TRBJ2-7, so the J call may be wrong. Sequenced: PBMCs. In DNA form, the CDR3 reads TGTGCCAGCAGTTCCCTACAGGGTACCTACGAGCAGTACTTC. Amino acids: CASSSLQGTYEQYF.